This T cell receptor beta chain appears in the sequencing data of a study of blood T cell repertoires in COVID-19 (TCRdb year 2020). Turning to the overall study: Collaborator samples came from the United States, Italy and Spain and covered acute and convalescent phases of COVID-19. The dataset comprised deeply sampled blood TCRbeta repertoires from subjects exposed to, actively infected with, or recovered from COVID-19. The samples were drawn from two sources: the first 160 participants of the ongoing ImmuneRACE study, and fewer than 1,500 subjects contributed by 6 global collaborators. Sample metadata almost always included a de-identified subject ID, COVID-19 status, age in years and sex. Where available, HLA class I and class II types were taken from metadata supplied by the sample provider and were not determined by assay-based typing. The repertoires were released in a freely available public database meant as a resource for research on the immune response to SARS-CoV-2. The prospective study material was composed of cDNA or gDNA derived from T cells, B-cell-depleted T cells, or PBMCs. Study-level results and caveats: The quantity of clinical and demographic metadata differed by source and by participant and was supplied without curation.

Cut back by 4 bases and 3 bases, the V and J ends lie 10 bases apart. The germline V gene supplies CDR1 SGHNT and CDR2 YENEEA. The CDR3 sequence holds 14 residues, the cysteine and phenylalanine included. The entry retains the CDR3 DNA only, 42 bases that are in frame from base 1. For this clone: Its antigen is currently not known. Per-base quality was not reported, and no clone a single base away is much larger than it.

TCRbeta CDR3 regions were amplified from genomic DNA by means of the immunoSEQ Assay, a bias-controlled multiplex PCR. The original methods were these. Nucleated cell counts per sample were estimated from amplification of reference gene primers within the assay. To quantify the absolute abundance of each unique TCRbeta CDR3 rearrangement, sequence reads were collapsed and filtered. Productive Simpson clonality was computed per sample as the square root of Simpson's diversity index over productive rearrangements. In its TCRdb copy, this immuneACCESS table keeps in-frame sequences only and misses some clones. Where compared with another copy, unresolved V genes explain less than half of these, and the others have no known cause. V, J and clone size reflect that table, while D and trimming were determined from the DNA. Across this sample there are 55,000 to 80,000 clones, with approximately 80% seen only once. The top ten clonotypes cover approximately 30% of the sample.

Collaborating institutions collected whole blood in K2EDTA tubes following their own protocols. Collaborator samples were shipped for TCRbeta analysis as frozen whole blood, isolated PBMCs, or DNA extracted from either sample type. Sequenced material: peripheral blood. Here the chain combines TRBV11-3 and TRBJ2-1; 5 matching bases give a weak D call of TRBD2. This receptor was obtained from a man in his 70s with acute or convalescent COVID-19. The CDR3 loop reads CASSSSGFYNEQFF. The nucleotide sequence reads as follows: TGTGCCAGCAGCTCGAGCGGATTCTACAATGAGCAGTTCTTC.